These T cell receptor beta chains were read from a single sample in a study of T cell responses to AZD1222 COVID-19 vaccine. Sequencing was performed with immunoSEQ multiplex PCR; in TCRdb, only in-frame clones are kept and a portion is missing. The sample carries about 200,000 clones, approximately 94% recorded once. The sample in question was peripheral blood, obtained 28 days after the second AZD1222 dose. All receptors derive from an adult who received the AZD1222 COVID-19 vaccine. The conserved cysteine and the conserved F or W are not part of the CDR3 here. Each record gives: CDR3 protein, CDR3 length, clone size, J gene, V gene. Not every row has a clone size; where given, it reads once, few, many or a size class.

CDR3: ASSLPGQGVSPLH
length: 13
size: .
J: TRBJ1-6
V: TRBV27

CDR3: ASSILQGSGNTIY
length: 13
size: .
J: TRBJ1-3
V: TRBV11-2

CDR3: ASMEGVYEQY
length: 10
size: .
J: TRBJ2-7
V: TRBV6-5

CDR3: AISADQGWNSPLH
length: 13
size: .
J: TRBJ1-6
V: TRBV10-3

CDR3: AWRLGTLH
length: 8
size: .
J: TRBJ1-6
V: TRBV30

CDR3: ASSTAGQGNYGYT
length: 13
size: .
J: TRBJ1-2
V: TRBV19

CDR3: ASSEQSSYNSPLH
length: 13
size: once
J: TRBJ1-6
V: TRBV6-4

CDR3: ASSDYLGQLEQY
length: 12
size: .
J: TRBJ2-7
V: TRBV5-5

CDR3: ASSVGSGSTGELF
length: 13
size: .
J: TRBJ2-2
V: TRBV19

CDR3: ASRTGGSDEQF
length: 11
size: .
J: TRBJ2-1
V: TRBV6-5

CDR3: AYTGARGQF
length: 9
size: few
J: TRBJ2-1
V: TRBV30

CDR3: ASSILAGANTGELF
length: 14
size: .
J: TRBJ2-2
V: TRBV7-8

CDR3: ASSPDRGSGPQH
length: 12
size: .
J: TRBJ1-5
V: TRBV7-2

CDR3: ASSGINEQF
length: 9
size: .
J: TRBJ2-1
V: TRBV12-3/TRBV12-4

CDR3: ASSQEGGQLGYT
length: 12
size: .
J: TRBJ1-2
V: TRBV3-1/TRBV3-2

CDR3: SVGGGFSYNEQF
length: 12
size: .
J: TRBJ2-1
V: TRBV29-1

CDR3: ASTEFTSAGGYT
length: 12
size: .
J: TRBJ1-2
V: TRBV2

CDR3: ASSLTGWRYTEAF
length: 13
size: .
J: TRBJ1-1
V: TRBV7-8

CDR3: ASSLLTGVTEAF
length: 12
size: .
J: TRBJ1-1
V: TRBV6-2/TRBV6-3

CDR3: ASSQLIENEQF
length: 11
size: once
J: TRBJ2-1
V: TRBV11-1

CDR3: ASSATRINDVISYNSPLH
length: 18
size: .
J: TRBJ1-6
V: TRBV6-1

CDR3: ASSPGTSPTGELF
length: 13
size: .
J: TRBJ2-2
V: TRBV27

CDR3: ASSLSDGTLTF
length: 11
size: .
J: TRBJ1-1
V: TRBV7-2

CDR3: ASQLPGANYGYT
length: 12
size: .
J: TRBJ1-2
V: TRBV13